The T cell receptor beta chain described here comes from a study of post-analysis software for immune sequencing data. As regards this clonotype: What it recognizes is unknown.

Findings and caveats of the study: Under the F measure, samples that were prepared in one batch clustered strongly together. A significant reduction in normalized Chao1 diversity was observed in multiple sclerosis patients versus controls. Compared with controls, patients had more of about 5 TRBV segments, including TRBV5-6, TRBV5-1 and TRBV20-1.

The CDR3 sequence is 12 residues long. Germline V CDR1 and CDR2: DFQATT, SNEGSKA (reference sequence). Unique molecular identifiers were carried by the TCR beta cDNA libraries. There were about 0.85 to 10 million T cells, and 400,000 to 650,000 cDNA molecules came from them. TCRdb itself ran the PCR reads through MiXCR, one entry per CDR3 protein. The data show 650,000 to 900,000 distinct CDR3 sequences, around 42% seen once. The TCR was taken from a girl aged 5 to 17 with multiple sclerosis. The chain couples TRBV20-1 to TRBJ2-5; D gene unclear. The J call is doubtful: the DNA matches TRBJ2-7 better. The sample taken for sequencing was blood. The CDR3 sequence is CSAREIRYEQYF. The CDR3 region has the DNA TGCAGTGCTAGAGAAATACGCTACGAGCAGTACTTC.